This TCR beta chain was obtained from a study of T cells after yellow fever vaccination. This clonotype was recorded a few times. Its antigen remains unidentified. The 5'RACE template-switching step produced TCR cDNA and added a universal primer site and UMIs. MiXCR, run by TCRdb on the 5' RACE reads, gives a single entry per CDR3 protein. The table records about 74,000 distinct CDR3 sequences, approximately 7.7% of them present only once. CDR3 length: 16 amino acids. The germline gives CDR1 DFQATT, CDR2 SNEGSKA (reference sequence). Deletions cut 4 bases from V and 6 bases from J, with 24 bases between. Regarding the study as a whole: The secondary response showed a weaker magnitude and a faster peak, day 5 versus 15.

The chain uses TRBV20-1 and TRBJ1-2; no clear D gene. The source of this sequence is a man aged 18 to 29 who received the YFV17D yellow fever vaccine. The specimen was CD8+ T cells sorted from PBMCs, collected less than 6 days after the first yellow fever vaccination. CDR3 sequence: CSAISPLPGSSDGYTF. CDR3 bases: TGCAGTGCTATTAGCCCCCTCCCGGGGTCGAGCGATGGCTACACCTTC.